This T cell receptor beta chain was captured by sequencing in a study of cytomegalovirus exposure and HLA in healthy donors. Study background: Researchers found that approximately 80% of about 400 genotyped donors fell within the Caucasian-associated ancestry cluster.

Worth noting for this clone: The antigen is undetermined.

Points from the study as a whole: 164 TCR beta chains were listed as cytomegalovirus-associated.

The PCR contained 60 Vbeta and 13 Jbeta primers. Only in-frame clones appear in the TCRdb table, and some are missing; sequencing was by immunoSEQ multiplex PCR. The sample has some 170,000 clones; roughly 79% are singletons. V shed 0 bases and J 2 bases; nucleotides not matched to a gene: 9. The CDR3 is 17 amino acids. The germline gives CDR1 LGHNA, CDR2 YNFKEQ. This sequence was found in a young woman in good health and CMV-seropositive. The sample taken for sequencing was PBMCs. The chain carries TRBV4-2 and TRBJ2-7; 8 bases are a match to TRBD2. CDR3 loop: CASSQEVIAGTTYEQYF. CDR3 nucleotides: TGTGCCAGCAGCCAAGAGGTTATAGCGGGGACCACCTACGAGCAGTACTTC.